Listed below are T cell receptor beta chains from one sample, sequenced in a study of T cell responses to AZD1222 COVID-19 vaccine. Sequencing was performed with immunoSEQ multiplex PCR; in TCRdb, only in-frame clones are kept and a portion is missing. The repertoire holds 150,000 to 200,000 clones, around 90% seen once, with about 4.4% in the top ten. This sample comprised peripheral blood, obtained on day 0 of AZD1222 vaccination. All receptors come from an adult in good health. CDR3s include the opening cysteine and the closing phenylalanine or tryptophan. Each record gives: clone size, D gene, V gene, J gene, CDR3 protein, CDR3 DNA. A D gene is named only where the DNA matches it firmly. Clone size is not always given. Where it is, it says once, few, many or a class for expanded clones.

abundance: NA
d_gene: TRBD2
v_gene: TRBV6-5
j_gene: TRBJ2-2
CDR3aa: CASSSGLAGTTGELFF
CDR3nt: TGTGCCAGCAGTTCGGGACTAGCGGGAACCACCGGGGAGCTGTTTTTT

abundance: NA
d_gene: TRBD2
v_gene: TRBV5-1
j_gene: TRBJ2-3
CDR3aa: CASSRLAGVTDTQYF
CDR3nt: TGCGCCAGCAGCAGACTAGCGGGAGTAACAGATACGCAGTATTTT

abundance: NA
d_gene: NA
v_gene: TRBV6-5
j_gene: TRBJ2-2
CDR3aa: CASSYSHRKTGELFF
CDR3nt: TGTGCCAGCAGTTACTCGCACAGGAAGACCGGGGAGCTGTTTTTT

abundance: NA
d_gene: TRBD1
v_gene: TRBV2
j_gene: TRBJ1-5
CDR3aa: CASRGDRPNQPQHF
CDR3nt: TGTGCCAGCAGAGGGGACAGGCCCAATCAGCCCCAGCATTTT

abundance: few
d_gene: NA
v_gene: TRBV3-1/TRBV3-2
j_gene: TRBJ1-1
CDR3aa: CASSQDLNTEAFF
CDR3nt: TGTGCCAGCAGCCAAGATTTGAACACTGAAGCTTTCTTT

abundance: NA
d_gene: TRBD2
v_gene: TRBV30
j_gene: TRBJ2-1
CDR3aa: CAWSVLSSGAYNEQFF
CDR3nt: TGTGCCTGGAGTGTACTATCTAGCGGCGCCTACAATGAGCAGTTCTTC

abundance: NA
d_gene: TRBD1
v_gene: TRBV7-9
j_gene: TRBJ1-4
CDR3aa: CASSPPGRGDEKLFF
CDR3nt: TGTGCCAGCAGCCCCCCTGGCAGGGGGGATGAAAAACTGTTTTTT

abundance: NA
d_gene: TRBD2
v_gene: TRBV10-1
j_gene: TRBJ2-5
CDR3aa: CASSSAGATKETQYF
CDR3nt: TGCGCCAGCAGCTCCGCGGGAGCAACTAAAGAGACCCAGTACTTC

abundance: NA
d_gene: NA
v_gene: TRBV6-2/TRBV6-3
j_gene: TRBJ1-2
CDR3aa: CASSQGHSGYTF
CDR3nt: TGTGCCAGCAGCCAAGGGCACAGTGGCTACACCTTC

abundance: NA
d_gene: NA
v_gene: TRBV15
j_gene: TRBJ2-5
CDR3aa: CATSRRRETQYF
CDR3nt: TGTGCCACCAGCAGAAGAAGGGAGACCCAGTACTTC

abundance: NA
d_gene: TRBD1
v_gene: TRBV2
j_gene: TRBJ1-1
CDR3aa: CASSRQGTLNTEAFF
CDR3nt: TGTGCCAGCAGTCGACAGGGTACCCTGAACACTGAAGCTTTCTTT

abundance: NA
d_gene: NA
v_gene: TRBV28
j_gene: TRBJ2-1
CDR3aa: CASSPRGSSYNEQFF
CDR3nt: TGTGCCAGCAGTCCACGGGGGAGCTCCTACAATGAGCAGTTCTTC

abundance: NA
d_gene: TRBD2
v_gene: TRBV5-1
j_gene: TRBJ2-4
CDR3aa: CASSTGQLAGDNIQYF
CDR3nt: TGCGCCAGCAGCACGGGACAGCTAGCGGGAGACAACATTCAGTACTTC

abundance: few
d_gene: NA
v_gene: TRBV4-1
j_gene: TRBJ2-1
CDR3aa: CASSPSLNEQFF
CDR3nt: TGCGCCAGCAGCCCCAGCCTCAATGAGCAGTTCTTC

abundance: NA
d_gene: TRBD1
v_gene: TRBV4-2
j_gene: TRBJ2-2
CDR3aa: CASSQATTGGTGELFF
CDR3nt: TGTGCCAGCAGCCAAGCAACGACAGGGGGGACCGGGGAGCTGTTTTTT

abundance: few
d_gene: TRBD2
v_gene: TRBV30
j_gene: TRBJ2-7
CDR3aa: CASAGISGISSYEQYF
CDR3nt: TGTGCCTCCGCCGGGATTAGCGGGATAAGCTCCTACGAGCAGTACTTC

abundance: NA
d_gene: TRBD2
v_gene: TRBV24-1
j_gene: TRBJ2-3
CDR3aa: CATSDTSGWGTDTQYF
CDR3nt: TGTGCCACCAGTGACACTAGCGGGTGGGGTACAGATACGCAGTATTTT

abundance: once
d_gene: NA
v_gene: TRBV27
j_gene: TRBJ2-1
CDR3aa: CASSPPVGNGNEQFF
CDR3nt: TGTGCCAGCAGCCCCCCCGTCGGGAACGGCAATGAGCAGTTCTTC

abundance: NA
d_gene: NA
v_gene: TRBV10-2
j_gene: TRBJ1-1
CDR3aa: CASSVLPDGTEAFF
CDR3nt: TGCGCCAGCAGTGTCCTACCCGATGGGACTGAAGCTTTCTTT

abundance: NA
d_gene: TRBD2
v_gene: TRBV19
j_gene: TRBJ2-5
CDR3aa: CASSIWGSGGGQETQYF
CDR3nt: TGTGCCAGTAGTATTTGGGGCAGCGGGGGGGGCCAAGAGACCCAGTACTTC

abundance: NA
d_gene: NA
v_gene: TRBV3-1/TRBV3-2
j_gene: TRBJ2-7
CDR3aa: CASSRTEVYEQYF
CDR3nt: TGTGCCAGCAGCCGGACGGAAGTTTACGAGCAGTACTTC

abundance: NA
d_gene: NA
v_gene: TRBV21-1
j_gene: TRBJ2-1
CDR3aa: CASSGIAGGPEFF
CDR3nt: TGTGCCAGCAGCGGAATAGCGGGAGGGCCGGAGTTCTTC

abundance: NA
d_gene: TRBD1
v_gene: TRBV28
j_gene: TRBJ2-2
CDR3aa: CASSRLTGGNTGELFF
CDR3nt: TGTGCCAGCAGCCGCTTGACAGGGGGGAACACCGGGGAGCTGTTTTTT